The rows below give T cell receptor beta chains drawn from one sample of a study of identical twins. One entry per CDR3 protein, called by TCRdb with MiXCR from the 5' RACE reads. The sample lists about 530,000 distinct CDR3 sequences; 13% to 15% were seen once. These data were also filed under a second study, of yellow fever vaccine responses in identical twins.

Material: CD4+ T cells sorted from blood. Receptors were obtained from a woman between 18 and 29 years old in good health. The CDR3 runs from the conserved cysteine through the conserved F or W. A D gene is named only where the DNA matches it firmly. Clone size is given for some rows only: seen once, a few or many times, or a class if the clone is expanded.

V: TRBV5-5
D: .
J: TRBJ2-5
size: .
DNA: TGTGCCAGCAGCTTGACGTTGTTGGGTGTGGAGACCCAGTACTTC
CDR3: CASSLTLLGVETQYF

V: TRBV29-1
D: .
J: TRBJ2-2
size: .
DNA: TGCAGCGTTGAACGAGGGGGACCTTACACCGGGGAGCTGTTTTTT
CDR3: CSVERGGPYTGELFF

V: TRBV5-1
D: TRBD2
J: TRBJ2-7
size: .
DNA: TGCGCCAGCAGCCCTGGCTCTAGCGGGAGTGGGTACGAGCAGTACTTC
CDR3: CASSPGSSGSGYEQYF

V: TRBV18
D: .
J: TRBJ2-5
size: many
DNA: TGTGCCAGCTCACCTGGACAAACCCAAGAGACCCAGTACTTC
CDR3: CASSPGQTQETQYF

V: TRBV6-1
D: TRBD2
J: TRBJ2-5
size: .
DNA: TGTGCCAGCGGCGGGGGGGCGGAGACCCAGTACTTC
CDR3: CASGGGAETQYF

V: TRBV20-1
D: .
J: TRBJ2-3
size: few
DNA: TGCACCCCTTTTAGGACGTGGGGATCTAGCACAGATACGCAGTATTTT
CDR3: CTPFRTWGSSTDTQYF

V: TRBV9
D: TRBD2
J: TRBJ2-7
size: .
DNA: TGTGCCAGCAGCCCTCAAACTAGCGCGGGCTCCTACGAGCAGTACTTC
CDR3: CASSPQTSAGSYEQYF

V: TRBV7-2
D: TRBD2
J: TRBJ2-1
size: .
DNA: TGTGCCAGCAGAGCGGGGGAGGACAATGAGCAGTTCTTC
CDR3: CASRAGEDNEQFF

V: TRBV18
D: .
J: TRBJ2-5
size: .
DNA: TGTGCCAGCTCACCCCCTTCGAGACCAGAGACCCAGTACTTC
CDR3: CASSPPSRPETQYF

V: TRBV20-1
D: .
J: TRBJ1-1
size: .
DNA: TGCAGTGCTAGAGAGGGCGGGGGGAGCACTGAAGCTTTCTTT
CDR3: CSAREGGGSTEAFF

V: TRBV15
D: TRBD2
J: TRBJ2-5
size: .
DNA: TGTGCCACCAGCAGAGAAGCGGGAGCAGAGGAGACCCAGTACTTC
CDR3: CATSREAGAEETQYF

V: TRBV28
D: TRBD1
J: TRBJ1-3
size: few
DNA: TGTGCCAGCAGTTTCCTGGGACAGGCCTTAGGAAACACCATATATTTT
CDR3: CASSFLGQALGNTIYF

V: TRBV11-2
D: TRBD1
J: TRBJ2-3
size: few
DNA: TGTGCCATCTCGGACAGGCTCACAGATACGCAGTATTTT
CDR3: CAISDRLTDTQYF

V: TRBV14
D: .
J: TRBJ2-2
size: .
DNA: TGTGCCAGCAGCCTCCCCTCGCGGGGGAACACCGGGGAGCTGTTTTTT
CDR3: CASSLPSRGNTGELFF

V: TRBV28
D: .
J: TRBJ2-6
size: few
DNA: TGTGCCAGCTTTGATGGGGCCAACGTCCTGACTTTC
CDR3: CASFDGANVLTF

V: TRBV5-1
D: .
J: TRBJ2-7
size: .
DNA: TGCGCCAGCAGCAAGGGACTCCACGAGCAGTACTTC
CDR3: CASSKGLHEQYF

V: TRBV6-1
D: TRBD2
J: TRBJ2-3
size: few
DNA: TGTGCCAGCAGGAGCGGGAGGGCCACAGATACGCAGTATTTT
CDR3: CASRSGRATDTQYF

V: TRBV20-1
D: .
J: TRBJ2-1
size: once
DNA: TGCAGTGTTATAGGAGTAAGTGCCGGCAATGAGCAGTTCTTC
CDR3: CSVIGVSAGNEQFF

V: TRBV5-1
D: .
J: TRBJ2-2
size: few
DNA: TGCGCCAGCAGCCGGACATCGAACACCGGGGAGCTGTTTTTT
CDR3: CASSRTSNTGELFF

V: TRBV27
D: .
J: TRBJ2-1
size: few
DNA: TGTGCCAGCAGTTTATCATCAGGGAGCAATGAGCAGTTCTTC
CDR3: CASSLSSGSNEQFF

V: TRBV5-1
D: .
J: TRBJ2-2
size: .
DNA: TGCGCCAGCAGCTTGGTGCCGGACGATGTGGCCGGGGAGCTGTTTTTT
CDR3: CASSLVPDDVAGELFF

V: TRBV12-3/TRBV12-4
D: TRBD1
J: TRBJ1-3
size: few
DNA: TGTGCCAGTAGTGCAGGGGGCAGCACCGGAGCTGGAAACACCATATATTTT
CDR3: CASSAGGSTGAGNTIYF

V: TRBV28
D: .
J: TRBJ2-3
size: few
DNA: TGTGCCAGCAGTGGGGCGCTAAAGGTGGATACGCAGTATTTT
CDR3: CASSGALKVDTQYF

V: TRBV20-1
D: .
J: TRBJ2-5
size: .
DNA: TGCAGTGCTACCAGGACTATATGGGAGACCCAGTACTTC
CDR3: CSATRTIWETQYF

V: TRBV28
D: TRBD2
J: TRBJ2-5
size: few
DNA: TGTGCCAGCAGTTTACTCCCAGCGGGAGACGGGAAGACCCAGTACTTC
CDR3: CASSLLPAGDGKTQYF

V: TRBV20-1
D: TRBD2
J: TRBJ2-1
size: few
DNA: TGCAGTGCTAGAGGGTCTAGCGGGAGAGATGAGCAGTTCTTC
CDR3: CSARGSSGRDEQFF

V: TRBV18
D: .
J: TRBJ2-7
size: .
DNA: TGTGCCAGCTCCCCCGGGGGAAAAATCCCCCACGAGCAGTACTTC
CDR3: CASSPGGKIPHEQYF

V: TRBV28
D: TRBD1
J: TRBJ2-4
size: .
DNA: TGTGCCAGCAGTTTGACAGGGTATCTGAACATTCAGTACTTC
CDR3: CASSLTGYLNIQYF

V: TRBV5-8
D: TRBD1
J: TRBJ2-1
size: .
DNA: TGTGCCAGCAGCCTTAATCGATTTTTTCAGGGGGTGGGTGAGCAGTTCTTC
CDR3: CASSLNRFFQGVGEQFF

V: TRBV20-1
D: TRBD1
J: TRBJ1-1
size: few
DNA: TGCAGTGCCCCCGGACAGGGGGGGTGGACTGAAGCTTTCTTT
CDR3: CSAPGQGGWTEAFF

V: TRBV27
D: .
J: TRBJ2-1
size: .
DNA: TGTGCCAGCAGCCGACTAGGTGCCTACAATGAGCAGTTCTTC
CDR3: CASSRLGAYNEQFF

V: TRBV29-1
D: TRBD2
J: TRBJ2-1
size: .
DNA: TGCAGCGACAGACTAGCGGGAGGCTACAATGAGCAGTTCTTC
CDR3: CSDRLAGGYNEQFF

V: TRBV12-3/TRBV12-4
D: .
J: TRBJ1-1
size: .
DNA: TGTGCCAGCAGTAAACAGGGATTTACTGAAGCTTTCTTT
CDR3: CASSKQGFTEAFF

V: TRBV12-3/TRBV12-4
D: .
J: TRBJ1-2
size: few
DNA: TGTGCCAGCAGTTTAAATAAGGGGACATACTTC
CDR3: CASSLNKGTYF

V: TRBV5-1
D: .
J: TRBJ1-1
size: .
DNA: TGCGCCAGCAGAGCGGGAGAAGGCACTGAAGCTTTCTTT
CDR3: CASRAGEGTEAFF

V: TRBV5-1
D: .
J: TRBJ2-5
size: .
DNA: TGCGCCAGCAGCTTGGGAGGTAGAGGTTTTGGAGAGACCCAGTACTTC
CDR3: CASSLGGRGFGETQYF

V: TRBV3-1
D: TRBD1
J: TRBJ2-4
size: many
DNA: TGTGCCAGCAGCGAACAGGGGGCCAAAAACATTCAGTACTTC
CDR3: CASSEQGAKNIQYF

V: TRBV20-1
D: TRBD2
J: TRBJ2-5
size: few
DNA: TGCAGTGCTAGACCTACGACTAGCCCCGCTTTTGAGACCCAGTACTTC
CDR3: CSARPTTSPAFETQYF

V: TRBV15
D: .
J: TRBJ2-1
size: few
DNA: TGTGCCACCAGGACGACTTCGGGCGCCTACAATGAGCAGTTCTTC
CDR3: CATRTTSGAYNEQFF

V: TRBV2
D: TRBD1
J: TRBJ2-1
size: .
DNA: TGTGCCAGCAGTCTAGACAGGGGGGGCTACAATGAGCAGTTCTTC
CDR3: CASSLDRGGYNEQFF

V: TRBV6-1
D: TRBD1
J: TRBJ2-7
size: .
DNA: TGTGCCAGTTACGCCAACAGGGGTGGGGAGCAGTACTTC
CDR3: CASYANRGGEQYF

V: TRBV5-4
D: TRBD1
J: TRBJ2-3
size: .
DNA: TGTGCCAGCAGCTTGGAGACAGGGAAAAGCACAGATACGCAGTATTTT
CDR3: CASSLETGKSTDTQYF

V: TRBV3-1
D: TRBD1
J: TRBJ2-7
size: few
DNA: TGTGCCAGCAGCCTAAGGACAGGCGGAGGAGTCTCCTACGAGCAGTACTTC
CDR3: CASSLRTGGGVSYEQYF

V: TRBV29-1
D: .
J: TRBJ2-5
size: few
DNA: TGCAGCGTTGAGGACAGCAAAGAGACCCAGTACTTC
CDR3: CSVEDSKETQYF

V: TRBV12-3/TRBV12-4
D: .
J: TRBJ1-2
size: many
DNA: TGTGCCAGCAGACTTGCTAGTGTAGGGGGCTACACCTTC
CDR3: CASRLASVGGYTF

V: TRBV14
D: .
J: TRBJ1-1
size: .
DNA: TGTGCCAGCAGCCAAGATAAGGGTTGGAAGAACACTGAAGCTTTCTTT
CDR3: CASSQDKGWKNTEAFF

V: TRBV28
D: .
J: TRBJ1-1
size: few
DNA: TGTGCCAGCAGTTTAGGACAGCTCGGGGCTTTCTTT
CDR3: CASSLGQLGAFF

V: TRBV3-1
D: TRBD2
J: TRBJ2-1
size: .
DNA: TGTGCCTGCAGCCAGGGGACTAGCGGGGGAGGTGAGCAGTTCTTC
CDR3: CACSQGTSGGGEQFF

V: TRBV12-3/TRBV12-4
D: TRBD1
J: TRBJ2-3
size: .
DNA: TGTGCCAGCAGTCCCCACCTCGACAGGGCGAGCACAGATACGCAGTATTTT
CDR3: CASSPHLDRASTDTQYF

V: TRBV5-1
D: TRBD1
J: TRBJ2-7
size: .
DNA: TGCGCCAGCAGCCCGGGACAGGGAGTCGACGAGCAGTACTTC
CDR3: CASSPGQGVDEQYF

V: TRBV7-9
D: TRBD1
J: TRBJ2-1
size: many
DNA: TGTGCCAGCCAACTGGGACAGGGCGGCAATGAGCAGTTCTTC
CDR3: CASQLGQGGNEQFF

V: TRBV10-3
D: .
J: TRBJ2-7
size: few
DNA: TGTGCCATCAGTGTAACAGGGTTTTACGAGCAGTACTTC
CDR3: CAISVTGFYEQYF

V: TRBV27
D: .
J: TRBJ2-1
size: few
DNA: TGTGCCAGCGGGGGGCTAGCGGCCGGGGACAATGAGCAGTTCTTC
CDR3: CASGGLAAGDNEQFF

V: TRBV12-3/TRBV12-4
D: TRBD2
J: TRBJ2-1
size: .
DNA: TGTGGTACTAGCGGGAGGGCCTTGAATGAGCAGTTCTTC
CDR3: CGTSGRALNEQFF

V: TRBV24-1
D: .
J: TRBJ1-6
size: few
DNA: TGTGCCACCAGTGACTCCGGACAGTATTCACCCCTCCACTTT
CDR3: CATSDSGQYSPLHF